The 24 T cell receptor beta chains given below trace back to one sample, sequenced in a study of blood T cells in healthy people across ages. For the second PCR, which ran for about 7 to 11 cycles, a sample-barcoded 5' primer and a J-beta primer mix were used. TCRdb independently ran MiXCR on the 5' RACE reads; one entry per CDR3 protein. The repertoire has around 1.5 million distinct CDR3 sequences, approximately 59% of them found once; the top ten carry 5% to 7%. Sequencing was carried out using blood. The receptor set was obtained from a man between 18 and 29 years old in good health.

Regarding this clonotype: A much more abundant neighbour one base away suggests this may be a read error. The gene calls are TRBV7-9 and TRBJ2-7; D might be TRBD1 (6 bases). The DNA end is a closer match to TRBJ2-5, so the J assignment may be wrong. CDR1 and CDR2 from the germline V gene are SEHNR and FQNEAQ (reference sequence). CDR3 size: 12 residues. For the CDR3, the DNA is TGTGCCAGCAGCGAGGGGGAAGAGACCCAGTACTTC. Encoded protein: CASSEGEETQYF.

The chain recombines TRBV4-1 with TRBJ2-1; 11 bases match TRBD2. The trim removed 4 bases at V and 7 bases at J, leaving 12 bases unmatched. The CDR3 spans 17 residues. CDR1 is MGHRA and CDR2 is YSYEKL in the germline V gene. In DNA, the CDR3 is TGCGCCAGCAGCCCCAAGTTAGCGGGGGGGCATTTGAATGAGCAGTTCTTC. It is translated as CASSPKLAGGHLNEQFF.

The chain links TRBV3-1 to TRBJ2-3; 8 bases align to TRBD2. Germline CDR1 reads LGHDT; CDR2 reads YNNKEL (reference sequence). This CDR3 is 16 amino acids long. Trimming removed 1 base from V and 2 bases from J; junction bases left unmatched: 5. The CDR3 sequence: CASSQAPAGATDTQYF. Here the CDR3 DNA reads TGTGCCAGCAGCCAAGCCCCAGCGGGGGCCACAGATACGCAGTATTTT.

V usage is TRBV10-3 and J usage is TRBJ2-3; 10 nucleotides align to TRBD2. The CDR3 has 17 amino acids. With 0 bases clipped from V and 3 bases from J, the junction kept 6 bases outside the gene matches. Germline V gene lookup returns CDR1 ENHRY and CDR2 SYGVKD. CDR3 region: CAISESRTSGHTDTQYF. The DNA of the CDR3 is TGTGCCATCAGTGAGTCTAGGACTAGCGGTCATACAGATACGCAGTATTTT.

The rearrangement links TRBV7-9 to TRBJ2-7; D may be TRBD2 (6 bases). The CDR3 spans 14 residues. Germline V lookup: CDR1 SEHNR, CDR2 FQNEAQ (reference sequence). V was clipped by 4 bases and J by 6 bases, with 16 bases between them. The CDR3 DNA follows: TGTGCCAGCAGCTCGAGGGGACTGGGAGGCGAGCAGTACTTC. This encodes CASSSRGLGGEQYF.

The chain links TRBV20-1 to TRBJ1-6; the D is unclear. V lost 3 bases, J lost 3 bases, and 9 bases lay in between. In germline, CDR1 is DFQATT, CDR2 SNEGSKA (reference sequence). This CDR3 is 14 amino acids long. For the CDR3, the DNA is TGCAGTGCTAGCAAGGCAGGCTATAATTCACCCCTCCACTTT. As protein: CSASKAGYNSPLHF.

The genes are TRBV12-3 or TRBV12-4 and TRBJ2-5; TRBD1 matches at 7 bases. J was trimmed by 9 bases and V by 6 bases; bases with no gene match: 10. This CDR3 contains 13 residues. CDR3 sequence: CASRGTDVRAQYF. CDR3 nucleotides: TGTGCCAGCAGGGGGACAGACGTTCGGGCCCAGTACTTC.

The CDR3 spells CATGVYYEQYF. DNA for the CDR3: TGTGCCACCGGGGTCTACTACGAGCAGTACTTC. This chain uses TRBV6-1 with TRBJ2-7, with TRBD2 as a possible D gene (5 bases). Trimming shortened V by 10 bases and J by 3 bases, and 10 bases separated the two germline ends. The CDR3 contains 11 residues. Germline CDR1 reads MNHNS; CDR2 reads SASEGT.

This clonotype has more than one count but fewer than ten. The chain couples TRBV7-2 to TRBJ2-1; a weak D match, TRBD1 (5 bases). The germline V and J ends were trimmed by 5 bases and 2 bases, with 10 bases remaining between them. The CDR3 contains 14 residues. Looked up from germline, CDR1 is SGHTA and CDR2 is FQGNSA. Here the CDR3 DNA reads TGTGCCAGCAGCCAACAGGTTACCTACAATGAGCAGTTCTTC. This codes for CASSQQVTYNEQFF.

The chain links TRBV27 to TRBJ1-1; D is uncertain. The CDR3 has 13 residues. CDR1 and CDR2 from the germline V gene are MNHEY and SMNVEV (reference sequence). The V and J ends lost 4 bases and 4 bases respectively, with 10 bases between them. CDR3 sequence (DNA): TGTGCCAGCAGTTGGGCCGTGGGCACTGAAGCTTTCTTT. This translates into CASSWAVGTEAFF.

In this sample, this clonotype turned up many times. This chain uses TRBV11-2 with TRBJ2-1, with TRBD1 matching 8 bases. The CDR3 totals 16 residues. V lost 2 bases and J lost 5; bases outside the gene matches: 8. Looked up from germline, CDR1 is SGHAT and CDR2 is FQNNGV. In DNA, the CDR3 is TGTGCCAGCAGCTTATTTTCAGGGGGCGGAGACAATGAGCAGTTCTTC. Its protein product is CASSLFSGGGDNEQFF.

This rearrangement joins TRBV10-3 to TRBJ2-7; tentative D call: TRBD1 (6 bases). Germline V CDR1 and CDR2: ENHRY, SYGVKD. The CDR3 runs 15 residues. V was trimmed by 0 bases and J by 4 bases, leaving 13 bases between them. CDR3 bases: TGTGCCATCAGTGAGTCGACACAGGGTGATTACGAGCAGTACTTC. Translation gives CAISESTQGDYEQYF.

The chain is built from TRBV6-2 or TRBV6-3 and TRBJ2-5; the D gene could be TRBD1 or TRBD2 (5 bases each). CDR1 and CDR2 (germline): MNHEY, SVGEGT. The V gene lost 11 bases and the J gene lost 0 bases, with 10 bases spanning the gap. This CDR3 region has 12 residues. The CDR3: CASEGYQETQYF. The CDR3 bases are TGTGCCTCCGAGGGGTACCAAGAGACCCAGTACTTC.

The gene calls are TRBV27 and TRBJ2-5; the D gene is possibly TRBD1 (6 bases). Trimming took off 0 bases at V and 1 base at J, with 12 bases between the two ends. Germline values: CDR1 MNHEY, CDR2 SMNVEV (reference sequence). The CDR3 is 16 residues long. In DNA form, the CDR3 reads TGTGCCAGCAGTTTATCGGCGGACAGCGGCCAAGAGACCCAGTACTTC. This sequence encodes CASSLSADSGQETQYF.

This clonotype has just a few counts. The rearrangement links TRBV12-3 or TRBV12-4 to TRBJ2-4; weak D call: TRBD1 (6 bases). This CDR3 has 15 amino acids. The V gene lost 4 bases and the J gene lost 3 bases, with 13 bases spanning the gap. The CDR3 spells CASSYSAGDKNIQYF. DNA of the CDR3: TGTGCCAGCAGTTATTCGGCAGGGGACAAAAACATTCAGTACTTC.

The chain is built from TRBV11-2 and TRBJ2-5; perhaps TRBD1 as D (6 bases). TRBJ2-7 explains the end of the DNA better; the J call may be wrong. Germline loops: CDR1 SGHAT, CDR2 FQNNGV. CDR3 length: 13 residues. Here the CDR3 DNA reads TGTGCCAGCAGCTTAGGGGACATGTACGAGCAGTACTTC. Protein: CASSLGDMYEQYF.

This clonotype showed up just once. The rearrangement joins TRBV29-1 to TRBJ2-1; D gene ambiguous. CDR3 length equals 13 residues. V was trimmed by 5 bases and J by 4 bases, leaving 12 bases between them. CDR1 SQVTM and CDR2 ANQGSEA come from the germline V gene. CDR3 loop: CSVKSVRYNEQFF. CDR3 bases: TGCAGCGTTAAAAGCGTGAGATACAATGAGCAGTTCTTC.

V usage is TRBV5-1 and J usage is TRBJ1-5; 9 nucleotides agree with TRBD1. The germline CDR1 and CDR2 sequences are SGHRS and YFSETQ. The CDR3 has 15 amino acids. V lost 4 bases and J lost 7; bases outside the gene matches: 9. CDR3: CASSPTGTGTQPQHF. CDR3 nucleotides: TGCGCCAGCAGCCCAACCGGGACAGGGACCCAGCCCCAGCATTTT.

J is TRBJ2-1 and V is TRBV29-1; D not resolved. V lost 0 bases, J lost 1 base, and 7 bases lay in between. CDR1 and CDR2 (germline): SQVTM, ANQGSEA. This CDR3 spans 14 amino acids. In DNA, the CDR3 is TGCAGCGTTGAAGAATTCGGATCCTACAATGAGCAGTTCTTC. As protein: CSVEEFGSYNEQFF.

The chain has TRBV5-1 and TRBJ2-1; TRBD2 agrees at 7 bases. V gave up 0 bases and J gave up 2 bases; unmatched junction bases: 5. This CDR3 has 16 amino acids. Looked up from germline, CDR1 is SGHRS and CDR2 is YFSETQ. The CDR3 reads CASSLAAGVTYNEQFF. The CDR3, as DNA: TGCGCCAGCAGCTTGGCCGCGGGAGTAACCTACAATGAGCAGTTCTTC.

The CDR3 nucleotides read TGTGCCAGCAAGGGCGGGGGGTCAGATACGCAGTATTTT. It is translated as CASKGGGSDTQYF. This rearrangement joins TRBV27 to TRBJ2-3; 8 nucleotides align to TRBD2. The V and J ends lost 7 bases and 4 bases, in that order; junction bases with no gene match: 4. Germline CDR1 MNHEY, CDR2 SMNVEV (reference sequence). The CDR3 length is 13 residues.

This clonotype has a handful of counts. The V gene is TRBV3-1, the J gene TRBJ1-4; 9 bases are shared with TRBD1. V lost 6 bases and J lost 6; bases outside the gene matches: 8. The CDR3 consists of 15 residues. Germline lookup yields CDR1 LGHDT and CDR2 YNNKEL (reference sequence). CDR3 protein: CASRQLGQGDEKLFF. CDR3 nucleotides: TGTGCCAGCAGGCAACTGGGACAGGGTGATGAAAAACTGTTTTTT.

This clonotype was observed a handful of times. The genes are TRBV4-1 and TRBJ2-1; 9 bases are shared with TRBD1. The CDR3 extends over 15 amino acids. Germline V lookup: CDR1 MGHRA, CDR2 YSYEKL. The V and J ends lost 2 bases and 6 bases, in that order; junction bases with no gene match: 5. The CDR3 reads CASSQPGTGPNEQFF. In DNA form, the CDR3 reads TGCGCCAGCAGCCAACCCGGGACAGGGCCCAATGAGCAGTTCTTC.

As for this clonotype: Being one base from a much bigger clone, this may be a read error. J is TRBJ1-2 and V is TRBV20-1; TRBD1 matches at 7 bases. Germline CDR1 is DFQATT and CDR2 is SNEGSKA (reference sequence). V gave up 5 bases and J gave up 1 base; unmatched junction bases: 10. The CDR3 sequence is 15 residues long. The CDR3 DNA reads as TGCAGTGCTGGAGTACCGGGACAGAATAACTATGGCTACACCTTC. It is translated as CSAGVPGQNNYGYTF.